This entry describes one T cell receptor (beta chain). Time point of the sample: persistent/refractory GD, antithyroid drugs over 5 years with positive TRAb. PBMCs provided the RNA from which the TCR library was made. Construction of the TCR beta libraries employed iRepertoire HTBI primers in conjunction with Arm-PCR of CDR3 regions. TCRdb redid the calling of the multiplex PCR reads with MiXCR, one entry per CDR3 protein. The data hold around 460,000 distinct CDR3 sequences, with about 22% observed a single time. These data belong to a study of regulatory T cells in long-lasting Graves disease. Across the whole study: Over-5-year antithyroid drug use with positive TSH receptor antibodies defined persistent Graves' disease in the study.

Trimming pared 7 bases from V and 0 bases from J, leaving 7 bases between. The CDR3 is 12 amino acids. From germline, CDR1 is SGHTA and CDR2 FQGNSA. The chain employs TRBV7-2 and TRBJ2-7; D is uncertain. The sequence came from a female donor with Graves disease. This specimen was peripheral blood mononuclear cells (PBMCs), taken when the disease was refractory, from a patient treated with antithyroid drugs. CDR3: CASTPNSYEQYF. DNA of the CDR3: TGTGCCAGCACGCCGAACTCCTACGAGCAGTACTTC.